These 7 T cell receptor beta chains originate from one sample sequenced in a study of cytomegalovirus exposure and HLA in healthy donors. Researchers ran the PCR with 60 Vbeta and 13 Jbeta primers. The data were produced by immunoSEQ multiplex PCR, yet TCRdb's version contains in-frame clones alone and is incomplete. The sample carries 35,000 to 50,000 clones, 60% to 80% recorded once. Source material: PBMCs. Receptors were obtained from a man aged 25 to 40 in good health and CMV-seronegative.

V is TRBV19 and J is TRBJ2-1; TRBD1 is a possible D gene (5 bases). V shed 8 bases and J shed 0 bases, with 11 bases lying between them. Germline V CDR1 and CDR2: LNHDA, SQIVND (reference sequence). The CDR3 spans 14 residues. CDR3 loop: CASRRQSSYNEQFF. CDR3 nucleotide sequence: TGTGCCAGTCGGCGACAGAGCTCCTACAATGAGCAGTTCTTC. The full variable domain, its missing parts supplied by reference TRBV19 and TRBJ2-1, is DGGITQSPKYLFRKEGQNVTLSCEQNLNHDAMYWYRQDPGQGLRLIYYSQIVNDFQKGDIAEGYSVSREKKESFPLTVTSAQKNPTAFYLCASRRQSSYNEQFFGPGTRLTVL.

The gene calls are TRBV4-2 and TRBJ1-2; no definite D call. Trimming stripped 4 bases from V and 6 bases from J, with 12 bases between. Germline V gene data show CDR1 as LGHNA and CDR2 as YNFKEQ. The CDR3 is 13 residues long. The CDR3 DNA sequence: TGTGCCAGCAGCCGTCCCGGCGGTAATGGCTACACCTTC. It translates to CASSRPGGNGYTF.

V gene TRBV6-1 combines with J gene TRBJ1-2; 8 nucleotides match TRBD1. CDR3 length: 13 residues. Germline V gives CDR1 MNHNS, CDR2 SASEGT. The junction had 6 bases not matched to a gene; V was cut back by 6 bases and J by 6 bases. In DNA form, the CDR3 reads TGTGCCAGCAGGACAGGGGTTCTCGATGGCTACACCTTC. Amino acid sequence: CASRTGVLDGYTF.

The rearrangement uses TRBV5-8 and TRBJ1-6; D remains ambiguous. The CDR3 loop spans 13 amino acids. The V gene lost 5 bases and the J gene lost 7 bases, with 10 bases spanning the gap. Germline CDR1 reads SGHTS; CDR2 reads YDEGEE. CDR3 residues: CASRRYENSPLHF. The CDR3 DNA sequence: TGTGCCAGCAGACGGTACGAGAATTCACCCCTCCACTTT.

This clone was seen only a few times. The V gene is TRBV5-1, the J gene TRBJ2-1; 14 nucleotides line up with TRBD2. This CDR3 has 15 residues. Germline V lookup: CDR1 SGHRS, CDR2 YFSETQ. V lost 7 bases, J lost 9 bases, and 9 bases stayed unmatched. The chain's CDR3 is CASARLAGGPSEQFF. CDR3 in DNA: TGCGCCAGCGCCCGACTAGCGGGAGGGCCGAGTGAGCAGTTCTTC.

This clone was detected only a few times. This rearrangement joins TRBV6-1 to TRBJ2-5; 11 bases line up with TRBD1. The V segment lost 6 bases and the J segment 3 bases; nucleotides outside the gene matches: 3. The CDR3 covers 14 residues. Per the germline V gene, CDR1 is MNHNS and CDR2 is SASEGT. The CDR3 loop is CASRGQGGEETQYF. Written as DNA, the CDR3 is TGTGCCAGCAGGGGACAGGGGGGTGAAGAGACCCAGTACTTC.

The chain couples TRBV5-4 to TRBJ1-2; 9 nucleotides align to TRBD1. V lost 3 bases and J lost 2; bases outside the gene matches: 5. Germline assignment: CDR1 SGHNT and CDR2 YYREEE (reference sequence). This CDR3 spans 15 amino acids. The DNA of the CDR3 is TGTGCCAGCAGCTCCCCGGACAGGGGAAACTATGGCTACACCTTC. Residues: CASSSPDRGNYGYTF. Looking up the rest from reference TRBV5-4 and TRBJ1-2 gives the full variable domain: ETGVTQSPTHLIKTRGQQVTLRCSSQSGHNTVSWYQQALGQGPQFIFQYYREEENGRGNFPPRFSGLQFPNYSSELNVNALELDDSALYLCASSSPDRGNYGYTFGSGTRLTVV.